This T cell receptor beta chain was sequenced for a study of blood T cell repertoires in COVID-19. About the research overall: Samples came from the United States, Italy and Spain, spanning acute and convalescent COVID-19.

Participants came from about 23 US areas, aged about 18 to 95 years. In assigning cohorts, the study relied on participant-reported clinical history. Per the original data handling: How many nucleated cells were present was estimated from reference gene primer amplification. Clones were read by immunoSEQ multiplex PCR, and TCRdb kept only the in-frame ones, dropping some. Clone size and the V and J calls come from that table; the DNA yielded D and trimming. The sample contains about 200,000 clones, around nine tenths of which appear only once. V lost 2 bases and J 11 bases, leaving 12 bases between the germline ends. Germline CDR1 reads MNHEY; CDR2 reads SVGAGI. The CDR3 has 12 amino acids.

J is TRBJ1-1 and V is TRBV6-5, with a weak D call TRBD1 (5 bases). The TCR sequence derives from a young woman with acute COVID-19. Specimen: PBMCs or T cells enriched from blood (not recorded which). The CDR3 sequence is CASSYGAGTAFF. CDR3 nucleotide sequence: TGTGCCAGCAGTTACGGGGCAGGAACGGCTTTCTTT.